This T cell receptor beta chain was documented in a study of preoperative IRX-2 immunotherapy in early breast cancer. Produced via immunoSEQ multiplex PCR; TCRdb's table is partial and in-frame only. The table records about 42,000 clones, approximately 80% of them present only once. Stated treatment: preoperative locoregional IRX-2 cytokine immunotherapy. Samples came from a phase Ib trial of preoperative locoregional IRX-2 cytokine immunotherapy. J was trimmed by 5 bases and V by 7 bases; bases with no gene match: 8. Germline V gives CDR1 MNHGY, CDR2 SAAAGT. The CDR3 is made up of 14 amino acids. The rearrangement links TRBV6-8 to TRBJ2-5; 9 bases match TRBD1. This material consisted of tumor tissue, taken after IRX-2 immunotherapy. This sequence originates from a human donor with breast cancer. DNA for the CDR3: TGTGCCAGCACTAGAGACAGGGGGAGGGAGACCCAGTACTTC. Translated: CASTRDRGRETQYF.